The rows below give T cell receptor beta chains drawn from one sample of a study of cytomegalovirus exposure and HLA in healthy donors. Only in-frame clones appear in the TCRdb table, and some are missing; sequencing was by immunoSEQ multiplex PCR. The table records 170,000 or so clones, about four fifths of them present only once. The sample comprised PBMCs. The receptors were gathered from a boy between 2 and 10 years old in good health and CMV-seronegative. Each CDR3 is given with its conserved first and last residue. The order of the fields is J gene, D gene, V gene, clone size, CDR3 DNA, CDR3 protein. The D gene is left open where the match is weak. Size is stated for part of the rows, as once, few or many counts, or as a class when the clone is expanded.

j_call: TRBJ1-1
d_call: .
v_call: TRBV9
clone_size: .
cdr3_nt: TGTGCCAGCGCCAGGGGTGAAGACACTGAAGCTTTCTTT
cdr3_aa: CASARGEDTEAFF

j_call: TRBJ2-7
d_call: TRBD2
v_call: TRBV5-4
clone_size: .
cdr3_nt: TGTGCCAGCAGCTCTTCTAGCGGTTCCTACGAGCAGTACTTC
cdr3_aa: CASSSSSGSYEQYF

j_call: TRBJ2-2
d_call: TRBD2
v_call: TRBV19
clone_size: .
cdr3_nt: TGTGCCAGCAAAAGAGGTTCGGCTAGCGGGAACACCGGGGAGCTGTTTTTT
cdr3_aa: CASKRGSASGNTGELFF

j_call: TRBJ2-1
d_call: .
v_call: TRBV5-1
clone_size: .
cdr3_nt: TGCGCCAGCAGCTTACCAGGCCGGGACATGCTCTCCTACAATGAGCAGTTCTTC
cdr3_aa: CASSLPGRDMLSYNEQFF

j_call: TRBJ2-7
d_call: TRBD2
v_call: TRBV9
clone_size: .
cdr3_nt: TGTGCCAGCAGCGTAGAGGATAGCGGGAGCGACGAGCAGTACTTC
cdr3_aa: CASSVEDSGSDEQYF

j_call: TRBJ1-1
d_call: .
v_call: TRBV7-9
clone_size: .
cdr3_nt: TGTGCCAGCAAGAAGGGTCTCGGGGAGGAGTTTTTTGACACTGAAGCTTTCTTT
cdr3_aa: CASKKGLGEEFFDTEAFF

j_call: TRBJ2-1
d_call: .
v_call: TRBV19
clone_size: .
cdr3_nt: TGTGCCAGTAGTATAGGAGGCGGGAATGAGCAGTTCTTC
cdr3_aa: CASSIGGGNEQFF

j_call: TRBJ1-5
d_call: .
v_call: TRBV5-8
clone_size: .
cdr3_nt: TGTGCCAGCCCTGCGGGACGGTCCGGGAAGCCCCAGCATTTT
cdr3_aa: CASPAGRSGKPQHF

j_call: TRBJ1-5
d_call: TRBD1
v_call: TRBV18
clone_size: .
cdr3_nt: TGTGCCAGCTCGCTAAGGGACAGTTCAACCCAGCCCCAGCATTTT
cdr3_aa: CASSLRDSSTQPQHF

j_call: TRBJ1-1
d_call: .
v_call: TRBV5-1
clone_size: .
cdr3_nt: TGCGCCAGCAGCTTGGATGGGGGGGGCCAGGTCACTGAAGCTTTCTTT
cdr3_aa: CASSLDGGGQVTEAFF

j_call: TRBJ2-3
d_call: TRBD1
v_call: TRBV18
clone_size: few
cdr3_nt: TGTGCCAGCTCACACAGGGGGTGGACAGATACGCAGTATTTT
cdr3_aa: CASSHRGWTDTQYF

j_call: TRBJ1-5
d_call: TRBD1
v_call: TRBV6-1
clone_size: .
cdr3_nt: TGTGCCAGCAGTGACTTGACAGGGGAAGGGAAGCCCCAGCATTTT
cdr3_aa: CASSDLTGEGKPQHF

j_call: TRBJ2-5
d_call: TRBD2
v_call: TRBV18
clone_size: few
cdr3_nt: TGTGCCACCAATAACGGGGGGCAAGAGACCCAGTACTTC
cdr3_aa: CATNNGGQETQYF

j_call: TRBJ2-6
d_call: .
v_call: TRBV19
clone_size: .
cdr3_nt: TGTGCCAGTAGTATCCCACAGGGCATGGTATCTGGGGCCAACGTCCTGACTTTC
cdr3_aa: CASSIPQGMVSGANVLTF

j_call: TRBJ2-7
d_call: TRBD2
v_call: TRBV7-6
clone_size: .
cdr3_nt: TGTGCCAGCAGCTTGGGACTAGCGGGAGAGGGGTACGAGCAGTACTTC
cdr3_aa: CASSLGLAGEGYEQYF

j_call: TRBJ2-5
d_call: TRBD2
v_call: TRBV5-8
clone_size: .
cdr3_nt: TGTGCCAGCAGGGACCCCGGGGGGGCCCAGTACTTC
cdr3_aa: CASRDPGGAQYF

j_call: TRBJ2-5
d_call: TRBD2
v_call: TRBV4-1
clone_size: .
cdr3_nt: TGCGCCAGCAGCCAAGGGACTAGCGGTTTCCAAGAGACCCAGTACTTC
cdr3_aa: CASSQGTSGFQETQYF

j_call: TRBJ2-3
d_call: TRBD2
v_call: TRBV7-9
clone_size: once
cdr3_nt: TGTGCCAGCAGCCCGGGACTAGCGGTCACAGATACGCAGTATTTT
cdr3_aa: CASSPGLAVTDTQYF

j_call: TRBJ2-3
d_call: .
v_call: TRBV2
clone_size: .
cdr3_nt: TGTGCCAGCAGTGAATCGGGCACAGATACGCAGTATTTT
cdr3_aa: CASSESGTDTQYF

j_call: TRBJ2-2
d_call: TRBD2
v_call: TRBV5-1
clone_size: .
cdr3_nt: TGCGCCAGCAGCTTAGTCCCCCTTAGCGGGAGGGTCGACACCGGGGAGCTGTTTTTT
cdr3_aa: CASSLVPLSGRVDTGELFF

j_call: TRBJ2-7
d_call: TRBD1
v_call: TRBV5-1
clone_size: .
cdr3_nt: TGCGCCAGCAGCGGGGACAGCGGCTCCTACGAGCAGTACTTC
cdr3_aa: CASSGDSGSYEQYF

j_call: TRBJ1-2
d_call: .
v_call: TRBV29-1
clone_size: .
cdr3_nt: TGCAGCGTTGAAGAGGAATGGACAGCCGATGGCTACACCTTC
cdr3_aa: CSVEEEWTADGYTF

j_call: TRBJ2-2
d_call: TRBD2
v_call: TRBV19
clone_size: .
cdr3_nt: TGTGCCAGTAGTATCCTAGCGGAGCCTAGAGCGAACACCGGGGAGCTGTTTTTT
cdr3_aa: CASSILAEPRANTGELFF

j_call: TRBJ1-2
d_call: TRBD1
v_call: TRBV5-4
clone_size: once
cdr3_nt: TGTGCCAGCGGGACAGGGGGCCTTAACTATGGCTACACCTTC
cdr3_aa: CASGTGGLNYGYTF

j_call: TRBJ1-3
d_call: .
v_call: TRBV5-5
clone_size: .
cdr3_nt: TGTGCCAGCAGCTTCTTAGGTGGAGGGTCTGGAAACACCATATATTTT
cdr3_aa: CASSFLGGGSGNTIYF

j_call: TRBJ2-2
d_call: TRBD1
v_call: TRBV27
clone_size: few
cdr3_nt: TGTGCCAGCAGTTTATGGACAGGGGAGGGGTCTACCGGGGAGCTGTTTTTT
cdr3_aa: CASSLWTGEGSTGELFF

j_call: TRBJ2-1
d_call: .
v_call: TRBV5-4
clone_size: .
cdr3_nt: TGTGCCAGCAGCCTAGACTCTGTCTACAATGAGCAGTTCTTC
cdr3_aa: CASSLDSVYNEQFF

j_call: TRBJ2-7
d_call: .
v_call: TRBV19
clone_size: .
cdr3_nt: TGTGCCAGTGGCTACGGGGGACACGAGCAGTACTTC
cdr3_aa: CASGYGGHEQYF

j_call: TRBJ2-3
d_call: .
v_call: TRBV9
clone_size: .
cdr3_nt: TGTGCCAGCAGCGTAGATGGAGCGGTTAGCACAGATACGCAGTATTTT
cdr3_aa: CASSVDGAVSTDTQYF

j_call: TRBJ2-5
d_call: .
v_call: TRBV25-1
clone_size: .
cdr3_nt: TGTGCCAGCAGTGCGACCCTCGGAGGGGAGGAGACCCAGTACTTC
cdr3_aa: CASSATLGGEETQYF

j_call: TRBJ2-3
d_call: TRBD1
v_call: TRBV5-1
clone_size: .
cdr3_nt: TGCGCCAGCAGCTTGTCGACAGGGGGCGCAGATACGCAGTATTTT
cdr3_aa: CASSLSTGGADTQYF

j_call: TRBJ1-5
d_call: .
v_call: TRBV2
clone_size: .
cdr3_nt: TGTGCCAGCAGTGAAGAGGGGGGGTGGTATAGCAATCAGCCCCAGCATTTT
cdr3_aa: CASSEEGGWYSNQPQHF

j_call: TRBJ2-3
d_call: .
v_call: TRBV7-2
clone_size: .
cdr3_nt: TGTGCCAGCAGCTTAGGCGTTCCCACAGATACGCAGTATTTT
cdr3_aa: CASSLGVPTDTQYF